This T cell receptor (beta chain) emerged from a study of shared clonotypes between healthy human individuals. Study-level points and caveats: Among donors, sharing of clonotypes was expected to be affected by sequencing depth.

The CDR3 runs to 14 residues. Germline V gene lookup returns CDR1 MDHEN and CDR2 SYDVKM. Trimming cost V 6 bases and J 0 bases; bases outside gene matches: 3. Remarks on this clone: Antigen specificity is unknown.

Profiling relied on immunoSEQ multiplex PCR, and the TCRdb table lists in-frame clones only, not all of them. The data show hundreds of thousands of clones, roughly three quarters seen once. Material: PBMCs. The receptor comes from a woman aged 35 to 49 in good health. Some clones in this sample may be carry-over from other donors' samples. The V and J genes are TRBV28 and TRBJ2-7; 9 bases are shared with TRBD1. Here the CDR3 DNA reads TGTGCCAGCAGACCGACAGGGGGCTCCTACGAGCAGTACTTC. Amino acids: CASRPTGGSYEQYF.